This T cell receptor (beta chain) came from a study of shared clonotypes between healthy human individuals. Study background: Researchers assigned three CD4 naive, three CD4 memory, two CD8 naive and one CD8 memory plate to each donor. Notes on the study in general: Shared clonotypes: approximately 4.5% naive CD4, 3.5% to 4% naive CD8, 2.3% memory CD4, about 0.41% memory CD8. Clonotype sharing among the donors was expected to vary with sequencing depth.

For every subset, genomic DNA was evenly distributed across several immunoSEQ plates. Clones were sequenced by immunoSEQ multiplex PCR, and TCRdb holds only the in-frame ones, with some missing. The table lists 760,000 or so clones, about 96% of them singletons, with around 0.21% in the top ten. The germline CDR1 and CDR2 sequences are SSHAT and FNYEAQ (reference sequence). The CDR3 totals 15 residues. J was trimmed by 5 bases and V by 4 bases; bases with no gene match: 8. On this clone itself: What it binds is not known.

Only CD45RO-negative cells positively selected for CCR7 counted as naive CD8 cells, so terminally differentiated effector memory CD45RA+ cells were excluded. The clonotype comes from a man between 25 and 39 years old in good health. Material for sequencing was naive CD8+ T cells sorted from blood. The chain couples TRBV7-7 to TRBJ2-1; 7 bases line up with TRBD2. In DNA, the CDR3 is TGTGCCAGCAGCTCCTGGGCGGGAGCAAACAATGAGCAGTTCTTC. It encodes CASSSWAGANNEQFF.